Listed below are T cell receptor beta chains from one sample, sequenced in a study of blood T cell repertoires in COVID-19. The assay was immunoSEQ multiplex PCR, and TCRdb's table has in-frame clones only and misses some. The sample gives 150,000 to 200,000 clones, approximately 86% of which show up once; more than 8% is in the top ten. Sample: peripheral blood. The receptors here all came from a woman of 80 years or more with acute or convalescent COVID-19. Both conserved end residues are part of each CDR3. For some rows the clone size is stated as once, few or many, or as a class when expanded; others skip it.

-	TRBV7-9	CASSGTSGSRSSYEQYF
-	TRBV29-1	CSGGDRETQETQYF
few	TRBV7-2	CASSPGGSGNTIYF
-	TRBV19	CASSPGTGVSYNSPLHF
-	TRBV9	CASSVESAGAGEQYF
-	TRBV19	CASSPQGRPRIETQYF
-	TRBV14	CASSNQGYGYTF
-	TRBV18	CASSATGGTYNSPLHF
-	TRBV5-5	CASSLGGSVEKLFF
-	TRBV10-3	CAISDRGQFGGYTF
-	TRBV12-3/TRBV12-4	CASSFRGGNTIYF
-	TRBV30	CAWSPSTGAIDYEQYF
-	TRBV29-1	CSVEPGNTEAFF
once	TRBV19	CASSISTDYNSPLHF
-	TRBV5-1	CASSLEGTRGIYEQYF
-	TRBV27	CASSATAGARGNTIYF
-	TRBV6-2/TRBV6-3	CASTPPSDTQYF
-	TRBV12-3/TRBV12-4	CASRSGGPYGYTF
-	TRBV3-1/TRBV3-2	CASSPPGLAETGELFF
-	TRBV12-3/TRBV12-4	CASTYLTDTQYF
-	TRBV6-5	CASSTLRGNTIYF
-	TRBV3-1/TRBV3-2	CASSQARNTEAFF
few	TRBV9	CASSVGTSMETQYF
once	TRBV18	CASSLGRTNEKLFF
-	TRBV7-2	CASSLYLPTDNSPLHF
-	TRBV29-1	CSAIVGGSNQPQHF
-	TRBV25-1	CASSAGVLSSYEQYF
once	TRBV10-1	CASSPTGVGTEAFF
-	TRBV5-5	CASSGGQPNSPLHF
-	TRBV7-9	CASSSGTSGYNEQFF
-	TRBV14	CASSQGRRSGANVLTF
-	TRBV5-6	CASSHITGGAKMSYNEQFF
-	TRBV3-1/TRBV3-2	CASSQALRGGLSNEQFF
-	TRBV10-3	CAISDRSTEAFF
few	TRBV5-1	CASSLGNGNNSPLHF
-	TRBV2	CASSVNTQYF
few	TRBV25-1	CASSESGDLNTEAFF
-	TRBV18	CASSPTGTDTQYF
-	TRBV6-5	CASSRTGPYNSPLHF
-	TRBV6-5	CASRTSDGELFF
few	TRBV2	CASRRTASTNEKLFF